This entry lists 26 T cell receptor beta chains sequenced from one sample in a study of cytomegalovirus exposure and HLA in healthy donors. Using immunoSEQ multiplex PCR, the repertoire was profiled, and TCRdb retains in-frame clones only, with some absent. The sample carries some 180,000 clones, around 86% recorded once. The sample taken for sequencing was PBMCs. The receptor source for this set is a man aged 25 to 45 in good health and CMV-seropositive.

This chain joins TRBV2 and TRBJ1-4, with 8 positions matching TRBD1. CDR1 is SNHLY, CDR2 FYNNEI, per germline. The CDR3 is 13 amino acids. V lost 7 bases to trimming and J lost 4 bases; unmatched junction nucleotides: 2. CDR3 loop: CASKDRVNEKLFF. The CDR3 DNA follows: TGTGCCAGCAAGGACAGGGTTAATGAAAAACTGTTTTTT. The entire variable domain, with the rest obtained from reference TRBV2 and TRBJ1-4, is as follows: EPEVTQTPSHQVTQMGQEVILRCVPISNHLYFYWYRQILGQKVEFLVSFYNNEISEKSEIFDDQFSVERPDGSNFTLKIRSTKLEDSAMYFCASKDRVNEKLFFGSGTQLSVL.

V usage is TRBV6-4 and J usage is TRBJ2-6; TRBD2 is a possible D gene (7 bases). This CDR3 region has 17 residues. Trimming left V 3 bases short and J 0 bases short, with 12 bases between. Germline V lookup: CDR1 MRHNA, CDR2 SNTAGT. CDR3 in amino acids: CASSEGGRHSGANVLTF. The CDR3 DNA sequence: TGTGCCAGCAGTGAGGGGGGGCGTCACTCTGGGGCCAACGTCCTGACTTTC.

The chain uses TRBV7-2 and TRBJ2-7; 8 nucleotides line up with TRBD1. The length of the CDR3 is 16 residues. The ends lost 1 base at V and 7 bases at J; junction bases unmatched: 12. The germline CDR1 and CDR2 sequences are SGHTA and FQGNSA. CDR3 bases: TGTGCCAGCAGCTTAGACCTCGGGACAGGTGGATGGGAGCAGTACTTC. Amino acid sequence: CASSLDLGTGGWEQYF.

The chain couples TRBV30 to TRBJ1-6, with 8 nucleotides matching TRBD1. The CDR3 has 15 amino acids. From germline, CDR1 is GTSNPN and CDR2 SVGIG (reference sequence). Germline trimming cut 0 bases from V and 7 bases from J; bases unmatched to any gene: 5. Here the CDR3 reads CAWSVTTGGNSPLHF. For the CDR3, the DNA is TGTGCCTGGAGTGTTACCACAGGGGGGAATTCACCCCTCCACTTT.

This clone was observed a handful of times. The CDR3 reads CASSLDATNEKLFF. CDR3 nucleotide sequence: TGCGCCAGCAGCTTGGACGCAACTAATGAAAAACTGTTTTTT. The genes are TRBV5-1 and TRBJ1-4; D not certain. In germline, CDR1 is SGHRS, CDR2 YFSETQ. The CDR3 contains 14 residues. Trimming took 0 bases from V and 0 from J, leaving 3 bases between them. The complete variable domain, with remaining parts taken from reference TRBV5-1 and TRBJ1-4, reads KAGVTQTPRYLIKTRGQQVTLSCSPISGHRSVSWYQQTPGQGLQFLFEYFSETQRNKGNFPGRFSGRQFSNSRSEMNVSTLELGDSALYLCASSLDATNEKLFFGSGTQLSVL.

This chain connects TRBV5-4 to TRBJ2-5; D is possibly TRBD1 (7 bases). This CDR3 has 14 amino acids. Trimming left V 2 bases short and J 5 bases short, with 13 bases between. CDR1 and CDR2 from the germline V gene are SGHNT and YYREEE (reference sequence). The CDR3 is CASSFAGGLETQYF. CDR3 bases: TGTGCCAGCAGCTTTGCAGGGGGGTTGGAGACCCAGTACTTC.

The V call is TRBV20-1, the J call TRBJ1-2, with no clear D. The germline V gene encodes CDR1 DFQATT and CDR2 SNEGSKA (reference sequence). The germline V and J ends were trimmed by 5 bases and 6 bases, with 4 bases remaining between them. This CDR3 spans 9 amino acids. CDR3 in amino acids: CSAGNGYTF. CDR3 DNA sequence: TGCAGTGCTGGGAATGGCTACACCTTC.

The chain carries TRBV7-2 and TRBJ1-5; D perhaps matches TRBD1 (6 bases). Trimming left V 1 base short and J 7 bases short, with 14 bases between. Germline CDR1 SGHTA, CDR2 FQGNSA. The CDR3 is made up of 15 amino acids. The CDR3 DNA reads TGTGCCAGCAGCTTAGGTGTGGGGGGCTGGCAGCCCCAGCATTTT. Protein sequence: CASSLGVGGWQPQHF.

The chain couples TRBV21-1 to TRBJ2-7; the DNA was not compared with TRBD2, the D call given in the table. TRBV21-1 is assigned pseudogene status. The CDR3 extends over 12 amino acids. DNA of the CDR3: TGTGCCAGCAGTCGCTCTACTACCAAGCAGTACTTC. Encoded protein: CASSRSTTKQYF.

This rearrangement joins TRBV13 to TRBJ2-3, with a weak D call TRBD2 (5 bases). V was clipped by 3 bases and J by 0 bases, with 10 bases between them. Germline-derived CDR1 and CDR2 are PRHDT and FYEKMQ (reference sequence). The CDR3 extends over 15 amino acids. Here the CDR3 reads CASSFGADSTDTQYF. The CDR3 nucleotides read TGTGCCAGCAGCTTTGGAGCGGACAGCACAGATACGCAGTATTTT.

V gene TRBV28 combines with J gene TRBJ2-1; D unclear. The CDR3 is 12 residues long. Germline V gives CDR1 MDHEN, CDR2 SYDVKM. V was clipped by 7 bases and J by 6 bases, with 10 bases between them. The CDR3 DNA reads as TGTGCCAGCAATGGGGTCCTCAATGAGCAGTTCTTC. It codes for CASNGVLNEQFF. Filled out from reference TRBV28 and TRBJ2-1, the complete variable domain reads DVKVTQSSRYLVKRTGEKVFLECVQDMDHENMFWYRQDPGLGLRLIYFSYDVKMKEKGDIPEGYSVSREKKERFSLILESASTNQTSMYLCASNGVLNEQFFGPGTRLTVL.

CDR3 coding DNA: TGTGCCAGCAGTTGGTATCGGGAGTACGAGCAGTACTTC. This encodes CASSWYREYEQYF. This chain uses TRBV27 with TRBJ2-7, with a possible D match to TRBD2 (6 bases). The CDR3 is 13 residues long. From germline, CDR1 is MNHEY and CDR2 SMNVEV (reference sequence). V was trimmed by 4 bases and J by 4 bases, leaving 11 bases between them.

The CDR3 spells CASSVGTNTEAFF. In DNA, the CDR3 is TGCGCCAGCAGCGTGGGCACGAACACTGAAGCTTTCTTT. J is TRBJ1-1 and V is TRBV5-1; D remains ambiguous. The germline gives CDR1 SGHRS, CDR2 YFSETQ. V shed 4 bases and J shed 1 base, with 8 bases lying between them. This CDR3 region has 13 residues.

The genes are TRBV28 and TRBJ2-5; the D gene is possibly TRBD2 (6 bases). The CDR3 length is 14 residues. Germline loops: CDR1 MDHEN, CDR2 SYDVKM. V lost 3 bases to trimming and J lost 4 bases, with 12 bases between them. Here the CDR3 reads CASSFLGGGETQYF. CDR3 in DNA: TGTGCCAGCAGTTTTTTGGGAGGAGGAGAGACCCAGTACTTC. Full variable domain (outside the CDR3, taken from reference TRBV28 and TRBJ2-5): DVKVTQSSRYLVKRTGEKVFLECVQDMDHENMFWYRQDPGLGLRLIYFSYDVKMKEKGDIPEGYSVSREKKERFSLILESASTNQTSMYLCASSFLGGGETQYFGPGTRLLVL.

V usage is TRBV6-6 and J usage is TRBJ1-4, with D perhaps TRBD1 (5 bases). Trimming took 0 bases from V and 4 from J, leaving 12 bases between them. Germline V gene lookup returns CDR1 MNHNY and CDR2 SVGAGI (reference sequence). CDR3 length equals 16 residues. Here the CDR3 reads CASSYSRGSNNEKLFF. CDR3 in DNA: TGTGCCAGCAGTTACTCGAGGGGCAGTAATAATGAAAAACTGTTTTTT.

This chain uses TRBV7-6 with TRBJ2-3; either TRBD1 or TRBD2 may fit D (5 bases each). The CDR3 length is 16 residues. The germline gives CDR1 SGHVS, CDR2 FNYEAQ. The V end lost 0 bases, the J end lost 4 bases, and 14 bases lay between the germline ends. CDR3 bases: TGTGCCAGCAGCTTAGCCCAAGGCCGGGGCTCAGATACGCAGTATTTT. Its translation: CASSLAQGRGSDTQYF.

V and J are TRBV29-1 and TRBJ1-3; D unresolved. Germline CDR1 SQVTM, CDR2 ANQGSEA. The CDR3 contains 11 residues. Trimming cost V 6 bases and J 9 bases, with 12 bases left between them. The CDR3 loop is CSVGSSGTIYF. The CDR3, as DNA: TGCAGCGTCGGGTCCAGCGGCACCATATATTTT.

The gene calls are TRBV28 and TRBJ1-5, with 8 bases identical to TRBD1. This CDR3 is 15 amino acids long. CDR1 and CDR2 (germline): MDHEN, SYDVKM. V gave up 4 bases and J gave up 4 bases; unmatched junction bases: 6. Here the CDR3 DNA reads TGTGCCAGCAGTTCGACAGGGGCCGGGAATCAGCCCCAGCATTTT. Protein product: CASSSTGAGNQPQHF.

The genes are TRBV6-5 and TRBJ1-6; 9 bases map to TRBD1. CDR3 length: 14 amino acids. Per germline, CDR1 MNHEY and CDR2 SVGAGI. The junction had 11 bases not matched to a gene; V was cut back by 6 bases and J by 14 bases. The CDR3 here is CASSTGQGAWTLHF. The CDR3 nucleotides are TGTGCCAGCAGCACGGGACAGGGTGCTTGGACCCTCCACTTT.

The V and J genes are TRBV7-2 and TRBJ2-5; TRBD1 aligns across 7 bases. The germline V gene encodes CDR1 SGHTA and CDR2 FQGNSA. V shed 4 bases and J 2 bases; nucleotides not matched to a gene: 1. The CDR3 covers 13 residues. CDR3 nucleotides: TGTGCCAGCAGCTCAGGGGGACAAGAGACCCAGTACTTC. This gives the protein CASSSGGQETQYF.

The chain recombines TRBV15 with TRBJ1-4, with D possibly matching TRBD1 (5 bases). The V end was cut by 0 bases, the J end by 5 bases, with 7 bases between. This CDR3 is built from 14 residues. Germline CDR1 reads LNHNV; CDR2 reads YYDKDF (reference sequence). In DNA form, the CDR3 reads TGTGCCACCAGCAGAGATAAGGGGAATGAAAAACTGTTTTTT. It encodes CATSRDKGNEKLFF.

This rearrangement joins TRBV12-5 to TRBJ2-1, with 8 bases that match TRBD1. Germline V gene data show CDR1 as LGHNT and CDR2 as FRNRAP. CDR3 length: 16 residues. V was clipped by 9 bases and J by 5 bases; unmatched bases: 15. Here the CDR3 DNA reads TGTGCTAGCTCTTCTACCGGGACAGGCGGGGACAATGAGCAGTTCTTC. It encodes CASSSTGTGGDNEQFF.

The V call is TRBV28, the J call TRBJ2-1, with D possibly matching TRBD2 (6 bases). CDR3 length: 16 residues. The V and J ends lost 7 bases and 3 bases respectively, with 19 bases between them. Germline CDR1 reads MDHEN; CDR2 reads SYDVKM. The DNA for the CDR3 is TGTGCCAGCATCTATGGGGGGAGTCAACTCTACAATGAGCAGTTCTTC. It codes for CASIYGGSQLYNEQFF.

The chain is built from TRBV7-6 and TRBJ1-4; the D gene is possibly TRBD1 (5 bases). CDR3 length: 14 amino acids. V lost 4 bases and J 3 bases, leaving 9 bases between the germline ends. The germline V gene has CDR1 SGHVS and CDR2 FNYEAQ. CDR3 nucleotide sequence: TGTGCCAGCAGCTCAGGGTCGGCTAATGAAAAACTGTTTTTT. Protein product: CASSSGSANEKLFF.

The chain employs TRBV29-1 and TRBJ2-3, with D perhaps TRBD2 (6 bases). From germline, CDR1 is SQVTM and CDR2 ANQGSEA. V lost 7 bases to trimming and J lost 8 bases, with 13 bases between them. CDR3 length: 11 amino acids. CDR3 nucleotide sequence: TGCAGCGAAACATGGGGAGGTACGCAGTATTTT. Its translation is CSETWGGTQYF.

This CDR3 is CASSVRFDEQFF. The CDR3 DNA is TGTGCCAGCAGCGTAAGATTTGATGAGCAGTTCTTC. The chain couples TRBV9 to TRBJ2-1, with D uncertain. V lost 1 base, J lost 8 bases, and 7 bases lay in between. CDR3 size: 12 residues. From germline, CDR1 is SGDLS and CDR2 YYNGEE. Full variable domain (missing parts from reference TRBV9 and TRBJ2-1): DSGVTQTPKHLITATGQRVTLRCSPRSGDLSVYWYQQSLDQGLQFLIQYYNGEERAKGNILERFSAQQFPDLHSELNLSSLELGDSALYFCASSVRFDEQFFGPGTRLTVL.